The T cell receptor beta chain under discussion was sequenced for a study of PD-1 blockade in classical Hodgkin lymphoma. Trimming left V 5 bases short and J 4 bases short, with 21 bases between. CDR1 and CDR2 from the germline V gene are PRHDT and FYEKMQ (reference sequence). The CDR3 covers 16 residues. Profiled with immunoSEQ multiplex PCR; TCRdb holds only in-frame clones, not every one. The sample has about 40,000 clones; roughly four fifths are singletons. Each patient relapsed following autologous stem cell transplantation, and prior brentuximab vedotin exposure differed. The sample here was peripheral blood mononuclear cells (PBMCs), taken at baseline. The source of this sequence is a human donor with classical Hodgkin lymphoma. The J gene is TRBJ2-7, the V gene TRBV13; D is perhaps TRBD2 (5 bases). The CDR3 region has the DNA TGTGCCAGCAGCCACCGGGGAAGCGGACTGTCTTACGAGCAGTACTTC. Its protein product is CASSHRGSGLSYEQYF.